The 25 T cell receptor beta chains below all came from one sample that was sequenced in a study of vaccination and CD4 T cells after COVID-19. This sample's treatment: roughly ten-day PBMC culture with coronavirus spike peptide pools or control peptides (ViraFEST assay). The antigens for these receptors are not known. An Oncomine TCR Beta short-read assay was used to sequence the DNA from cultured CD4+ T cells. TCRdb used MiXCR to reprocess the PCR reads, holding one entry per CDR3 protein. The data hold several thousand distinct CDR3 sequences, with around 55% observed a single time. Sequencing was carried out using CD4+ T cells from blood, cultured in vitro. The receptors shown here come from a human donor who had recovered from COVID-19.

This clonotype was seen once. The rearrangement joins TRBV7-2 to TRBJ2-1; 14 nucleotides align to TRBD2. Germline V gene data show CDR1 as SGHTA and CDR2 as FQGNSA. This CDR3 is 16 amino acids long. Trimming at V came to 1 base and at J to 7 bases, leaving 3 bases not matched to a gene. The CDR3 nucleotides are TGTGCCAGCAGCTTAGGGACTAGCGGGGGGACGAATGAGCAGTTCTTC. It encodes CASSLGTSGGTNEQFF.

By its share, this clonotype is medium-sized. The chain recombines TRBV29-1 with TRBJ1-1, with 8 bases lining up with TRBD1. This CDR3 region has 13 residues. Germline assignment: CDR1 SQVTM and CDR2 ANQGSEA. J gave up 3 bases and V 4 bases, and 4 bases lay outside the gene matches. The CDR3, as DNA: TGCAGCGTTGGACAGGGGATGTACACTGAAGCTTTCTTT. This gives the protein CSVGQGMYTEAFF.

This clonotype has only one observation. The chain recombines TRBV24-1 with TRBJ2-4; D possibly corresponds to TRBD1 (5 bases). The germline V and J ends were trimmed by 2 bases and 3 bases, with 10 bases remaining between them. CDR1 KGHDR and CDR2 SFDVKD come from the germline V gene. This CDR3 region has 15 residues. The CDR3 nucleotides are TGTGCCACCAGTGATTCATCCAGGGTCAAAAACATTCAGTACTTC. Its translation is CATSDSSRVKNIQYF.

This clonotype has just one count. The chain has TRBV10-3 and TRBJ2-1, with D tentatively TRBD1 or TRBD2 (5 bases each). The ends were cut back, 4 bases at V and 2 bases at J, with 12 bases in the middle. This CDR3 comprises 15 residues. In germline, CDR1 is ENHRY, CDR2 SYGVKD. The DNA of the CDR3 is TGTGCCATCAGTGGAGGGGAGCGAACCTACAATGAGCAGTTCTTC. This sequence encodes CAISGGERTYNEQFF.

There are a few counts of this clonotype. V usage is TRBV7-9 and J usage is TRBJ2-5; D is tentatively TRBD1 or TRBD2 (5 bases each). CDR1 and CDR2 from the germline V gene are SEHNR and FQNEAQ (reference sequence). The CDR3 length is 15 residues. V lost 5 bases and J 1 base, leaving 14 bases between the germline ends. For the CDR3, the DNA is TGTGCCAGCAGCCAAGAGGGGCAGGTCCAAGAGACCCAGTACTTC. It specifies CASSQEGQVQETQYF.

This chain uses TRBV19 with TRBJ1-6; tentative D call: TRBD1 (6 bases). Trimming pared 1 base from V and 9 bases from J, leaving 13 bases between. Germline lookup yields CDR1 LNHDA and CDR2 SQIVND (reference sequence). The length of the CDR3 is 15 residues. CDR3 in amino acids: CASSIGRGTSSPLHF. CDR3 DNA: TGTGCCAGTAGTATAGGCCGGGGGACAAGTTCACCCCTCCACTTT.

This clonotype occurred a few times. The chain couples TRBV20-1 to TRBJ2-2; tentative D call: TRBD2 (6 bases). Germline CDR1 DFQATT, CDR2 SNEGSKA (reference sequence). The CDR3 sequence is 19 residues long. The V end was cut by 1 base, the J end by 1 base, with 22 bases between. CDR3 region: CSARAPWGSGVGNTGELFF. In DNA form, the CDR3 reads TGCAGTGCTAGAGCCCCTTGGGGTTCGGGAGTCGGGAACACCGGGGAGCTGTTTTTT.

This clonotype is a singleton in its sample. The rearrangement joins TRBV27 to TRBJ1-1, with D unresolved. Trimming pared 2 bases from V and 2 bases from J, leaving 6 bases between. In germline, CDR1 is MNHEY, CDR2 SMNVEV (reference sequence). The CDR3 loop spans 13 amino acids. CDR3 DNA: TGTGCCAGCAGTTTAACGGGTAACACTGAAGCTTTCTTT. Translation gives CASSLTGNTEAFF.

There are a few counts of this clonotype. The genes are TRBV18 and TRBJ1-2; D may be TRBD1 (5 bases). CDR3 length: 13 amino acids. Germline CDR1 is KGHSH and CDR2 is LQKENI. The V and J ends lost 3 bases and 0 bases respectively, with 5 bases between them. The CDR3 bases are TGTGCCAGCTCACCGGACACTAACTATGGCTACACCTTC. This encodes CASSPDTNYGYTF. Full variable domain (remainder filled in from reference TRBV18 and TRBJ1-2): NAGVMQNPRHLVRRRGQEARLRCSPMKGHSHVYWYRQLPEEGLKFMVYLQKENIIDESGMPKERFSAEFPKEGPSILRIQQVVRGDSAAYFCASSPDTNYGYTFGSGTRLTVV.

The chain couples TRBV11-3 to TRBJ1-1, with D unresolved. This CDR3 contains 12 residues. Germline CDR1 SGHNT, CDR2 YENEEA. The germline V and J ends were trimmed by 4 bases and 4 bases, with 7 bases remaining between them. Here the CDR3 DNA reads TGTGCCAGCAGCTCCCGGGCCACTGAAGCTTTCTTT. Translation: CASSSRATEAFF.

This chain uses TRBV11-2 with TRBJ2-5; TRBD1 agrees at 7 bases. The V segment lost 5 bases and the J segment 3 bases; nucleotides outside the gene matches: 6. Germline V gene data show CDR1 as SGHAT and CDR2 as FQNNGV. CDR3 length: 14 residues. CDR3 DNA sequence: TGTGCCAGCAGCCCTGAGGGGGCGAAAGAGACCCAGTACTTC. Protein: CASSPEGAKETQYF.

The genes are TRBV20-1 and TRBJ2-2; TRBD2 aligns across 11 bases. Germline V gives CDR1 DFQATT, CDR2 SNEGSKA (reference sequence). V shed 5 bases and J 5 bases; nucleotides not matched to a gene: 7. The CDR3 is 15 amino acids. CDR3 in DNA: TGCAGTGCTCCTAGAACTAGCGGGGGTACCGGGGAGCTGTTTTTT. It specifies CSAPRTSGGTGELFF.

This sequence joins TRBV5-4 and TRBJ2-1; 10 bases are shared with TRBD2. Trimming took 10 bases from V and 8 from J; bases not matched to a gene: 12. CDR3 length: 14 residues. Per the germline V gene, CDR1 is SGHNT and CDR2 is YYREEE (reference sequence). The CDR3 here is CAGSSGGRVDEQFF. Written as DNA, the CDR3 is TGTGCCGGAAGTAGCGGGGGGCGTGTGGATGAGCAGTTCTTC.

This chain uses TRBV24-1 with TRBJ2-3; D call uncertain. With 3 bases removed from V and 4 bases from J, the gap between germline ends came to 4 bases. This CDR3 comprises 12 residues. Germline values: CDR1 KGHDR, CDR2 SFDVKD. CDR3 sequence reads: CATSDASDTQYF. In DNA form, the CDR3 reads TGTGCCACCAGTGATGCATCAGATACGCAGTATTTT.

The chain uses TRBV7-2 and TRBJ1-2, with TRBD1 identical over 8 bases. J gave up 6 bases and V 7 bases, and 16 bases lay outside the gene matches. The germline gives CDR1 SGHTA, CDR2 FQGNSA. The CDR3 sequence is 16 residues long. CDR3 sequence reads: CASTLLIDRGQDGYTF. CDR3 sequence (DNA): TGTGCCAGCACCCTCTTAATTGACAGGGGACAGGATGGCTACACCTTC.

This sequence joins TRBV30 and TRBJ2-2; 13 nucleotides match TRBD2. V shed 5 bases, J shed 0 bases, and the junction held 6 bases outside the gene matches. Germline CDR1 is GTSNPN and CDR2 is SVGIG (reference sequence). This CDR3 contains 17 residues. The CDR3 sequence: CAWGGLAGTTNTGELFF. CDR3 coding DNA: TGTGCCTGGGGGGGACTAGCGGGGACTACGAACACCGGGGAGCTGTTTTTT.

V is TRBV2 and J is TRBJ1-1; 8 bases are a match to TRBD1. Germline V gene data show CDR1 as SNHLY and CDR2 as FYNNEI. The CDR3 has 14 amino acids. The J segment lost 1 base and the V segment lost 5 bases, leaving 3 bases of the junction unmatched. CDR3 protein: CASSRDRPNTEAFF. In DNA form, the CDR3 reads TGTGCCAGCAGTAGGGACAGGCCGAACACTGAAGCTTTCTTT. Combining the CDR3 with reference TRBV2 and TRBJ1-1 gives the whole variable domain EPEVTQTPSHQVTQMGQEVILRCVPISNHLYFYWYRQILGQKVEFLVSFYNNEISEKSEIFDDQFSVERPDGSNFTLKIRSTKLEDSAMYFCASSRDRPNTEAFFGQGTRLTVV.

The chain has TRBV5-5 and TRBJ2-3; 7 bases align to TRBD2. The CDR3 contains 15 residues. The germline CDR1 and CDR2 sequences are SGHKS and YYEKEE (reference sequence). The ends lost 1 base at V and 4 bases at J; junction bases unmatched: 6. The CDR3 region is CASSLFRGDADTQYF. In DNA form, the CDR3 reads TGTGCCAGCAGCTTGTTCCGGGGGGACGCAGATACGCAGTATTTT.

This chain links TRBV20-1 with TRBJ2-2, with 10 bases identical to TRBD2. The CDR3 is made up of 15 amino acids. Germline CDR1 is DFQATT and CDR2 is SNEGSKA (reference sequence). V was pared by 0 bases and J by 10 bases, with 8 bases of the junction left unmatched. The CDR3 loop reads CSARDRASGRVELFF. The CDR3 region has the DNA TGCAGTGCTAGAGATAGGGCTAGCGGGAGAGTGGAGCTGTTTTTT.

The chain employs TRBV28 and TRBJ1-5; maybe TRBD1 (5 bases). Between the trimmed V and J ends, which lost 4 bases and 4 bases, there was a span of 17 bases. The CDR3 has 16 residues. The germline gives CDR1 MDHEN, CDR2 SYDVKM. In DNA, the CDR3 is TGTGCCAGCAGTTACCTTATCCGGGACTCTAATCAGCCCCAGCATTTT. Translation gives CASSYLIRDSNQPQHF. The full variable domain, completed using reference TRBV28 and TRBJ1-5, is DVKVTQSSRYLVKRTGEKVFLECVQDMDHENMFWYRQDPGLGLRLIYFSYDVKMKEKGDIPEGYSVSREKKERFSLILESASTNQTSMYLCASSYLIRDSNQPQHFGDGTRLSIL.

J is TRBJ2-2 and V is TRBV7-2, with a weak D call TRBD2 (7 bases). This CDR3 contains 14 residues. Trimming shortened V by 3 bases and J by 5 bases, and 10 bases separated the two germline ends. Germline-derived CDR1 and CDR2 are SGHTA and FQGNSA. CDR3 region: CASSFGGRTGELFF. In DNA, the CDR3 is TGTGCCAGCAGCTTCGGGGGGCGGACCGGGGAGCTGTTTTTT.

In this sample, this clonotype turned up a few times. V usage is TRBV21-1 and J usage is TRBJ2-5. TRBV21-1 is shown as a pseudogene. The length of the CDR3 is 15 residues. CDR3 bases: TGTGCCAGCAGCAAAAGCTCGGTGGGGTGGGAGACCCAGTACTTC. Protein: CASSKSSVGWETQYF.

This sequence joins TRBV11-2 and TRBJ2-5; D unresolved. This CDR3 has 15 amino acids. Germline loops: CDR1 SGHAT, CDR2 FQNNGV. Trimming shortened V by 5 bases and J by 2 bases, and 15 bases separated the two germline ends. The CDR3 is CASSTRLGAQETQYF. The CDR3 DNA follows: TGTGCCAGCAGCACCCGATTGGGCGCTCAAGAGACCCAGTACTTC.

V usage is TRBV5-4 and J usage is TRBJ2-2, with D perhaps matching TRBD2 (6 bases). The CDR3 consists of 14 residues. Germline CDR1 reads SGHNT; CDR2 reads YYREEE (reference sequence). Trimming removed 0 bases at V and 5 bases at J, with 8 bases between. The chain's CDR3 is CASSLGRGTGELFF. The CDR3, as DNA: TGTGCCAGCAGCTTGGGGAGGGGAACCGGGGAGCTGTTTTTT.

CDR3 region: CAWAFGGRDNSPLHF. The CDR3 DNA follows: TGTGCCTGGGCTTTCGGCGGCAGAGACAATTCACCCCTCCACTTT. The chain combines TRBV30 with TRBJ1-6; D is ambiguous. Germline V lookup: CDR1 GTSNPN, CDR2 SVGIG (reference sequence). This CDR3 is 15 amino acids long. V was pared by 5 bases and J by 7 bases, with 18 bases between.